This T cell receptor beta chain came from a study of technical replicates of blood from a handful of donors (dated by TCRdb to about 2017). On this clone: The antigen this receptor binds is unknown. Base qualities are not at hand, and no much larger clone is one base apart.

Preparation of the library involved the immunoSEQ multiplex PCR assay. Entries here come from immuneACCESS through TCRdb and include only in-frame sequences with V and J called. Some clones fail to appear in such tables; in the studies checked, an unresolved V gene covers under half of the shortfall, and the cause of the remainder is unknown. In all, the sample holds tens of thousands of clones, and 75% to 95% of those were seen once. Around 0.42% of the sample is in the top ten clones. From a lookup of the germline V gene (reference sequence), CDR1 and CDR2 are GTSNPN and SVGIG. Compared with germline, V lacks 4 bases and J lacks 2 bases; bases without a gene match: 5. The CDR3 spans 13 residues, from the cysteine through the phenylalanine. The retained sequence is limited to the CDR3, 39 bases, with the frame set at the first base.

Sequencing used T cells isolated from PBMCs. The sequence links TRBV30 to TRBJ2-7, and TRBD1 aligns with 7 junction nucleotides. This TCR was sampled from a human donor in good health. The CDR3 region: CAWTWGTAYEQYF. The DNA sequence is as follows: TGTGCCTGGACTTGGGGGACAGCCTACGAGCAGTACTTC.